Below are 11 T cell receptor beta chains sequenced from a single sample in a study of a mutant IDH1 vaccine in newly diagnosed glioma. The antigens these receptors bind are not known. The sample's time point: week 23, last vaccination. Topical imiquimod accompanied each vaccine dose, which consisted of 300 ug of mutant IDH1 20-mer peptide. Repertoires were generated with immunoSEQ multiplex PCR, while TCRdb's copy carries only in-frame clones and drops some. The sample lists 88,000 or so clones; 70% to 90% were seen once. This sample comprised PBMCs, obtained from a glioma patient whose treatment included an IDH1 peptide vaccine. All receptors derive from a man aged 25-45 years with glioma. Some clones in this sample may be carry-over from other donors' samples.

The chain is built from TRBV5-5 and TRBJ2-7, with 8 bases matching TRBD2. Germline V CDR1 and CDR2: SGHKS, YYEKEE (reference sequence). The V gene end was trimmed by 4 bases and the J gene end by 5 bases; junction bases not matched to a gene: 5. The CDR3 covers 13 residues. The CDR3 loop reads CASSHPGGDEQYF. CDR3 sequence (DNA): TGTGCCAGCAGCCACCCGGGGGGGGACGAGCAGTACTTC.

This clone was recorded once. An end of the junction does not agree with germline; a read error may underlie this. This chain uses TRBV28 with TRBJ2-3; the match to TRBD1 covers 9 bases. From germline, CDR1 is MDHEN and CDR2 SYDVKM. The CDR3 spans 14 residues. This CDR3 reads CVSSLDRGRDTQYF. For the CDR3, the DNA is TGTGTCAGCAGTTTAGACAGGGGGAGAGATACGCAGTATTTT.

V is TRBV11-3 and J is TRBJ1-4; D gene uncertain. Trimming pared 0 bases from V and 4 bases from J, leaving 9 bases between. Germline V gives CDR1 SGHNT, CDR2 YENEEA. This CDR3 spans 15 amino acids. CDR3 protein: CASSLDGVSNEKLFF. CDR3 coding DNA: TGTGCCAGCAGCTTAGACGGGGTGAGTAATGAAAAACTGTTTTTT. Combining the CDR3 with reference TRBV11-3 and TRBJ1-4 gives the whole variable domain EAGVVQSPRYKIIEKKQPVAFWCNPISGHNTLYWYLQNLGQGPELLIRYENEEAVDDSQLPKDRFSAERLKGVDSTLKIQPAELGDSAVYLCASSLDGVSNEKLFFGSGTQLSVL.

The CDR3 loop is CASRRLTLNTEAFF. The CDR3, as DNA: TGTGCCAGCCGACGGCTTACCTTGAACACTGAAGCTTTCTTT. J is TRBJ1-1 and V is TRBV28; D not certain. The CDR3 is made up of 14 amino acids. Germline V gene data show CDR1 as MDHEN and CDR2 as SYDVKM. V shed 8 bases and J shed 0 bases, with 13 bases lying between them.

This chain connects TRBV29-1 to TRBJ1-1; tentative D call: TRBD1 (5 bases). Trimming took off 1 base at V and 1 base at J, with 16 bases between the two ends. This CDR3 comprises 16 residues. CDR1 SQVTM and CDR2 ANQGSEA come from the germline V gene. DNA for the CDR3: TGCAGCGTTGAAGGGATGGTGGGACTAACGAACACTGAAGCTTTCTTT. This translates into CSVEGMVGLTNTEAFF. Filled out from reference TRBV29-1 and TRBJ1-1, the complete variable domain reads SAVISQKPSRDICQRGTSLTIQCQVDSQVTMMFWYRQQPGQSLTLIATANQGSEATYESGFVIDKFPISRPNLTFSTLTVSNMSPEDSSIYLCSVEGMVGLTNTEAFFGQGTRLTVV.

This chain links TRBV29-1 with TRBJ2-7; 12 nucleotides agree with TRBD1. The CDR3 totals 13 residues. Losses at the gene ends were 4 bases for V and 5 bases for J; bases not matched to a gene: 3. From germline, CDR1 is SQVTM and CDR2 ANQGSEA. The CDR3 loop is CSVGGQGANEQYF. The CDR3 coding sequence is TGCAGCGTTGGGGGACAGGGGGCCAACGAGCAGTACTTC.

The chain uses TRBV11-2 and TRBJ2-3; D is perhaps TRBD2 (7 bases). Deletions cut 5 bases from V and 1 base from J, with 16 bases between. The CDR3 runs 16 residues. Germline lookup yields CDR1 SGHAT and CDR2 FQNNGV. Here the CDR3 reads CASSLLGGRGTDTQYF. CDR3 DNA sequence: TGTGCCAGCAGCCTCCTGGGGGGGCGCGGCACAGATACGCAGTATTTT.

This chain connects TRBV27 to TRBJ1-2, with D possibly TRBD1 on 6 matching bases. This CDR3 has 15 residues. Germline-derived CDR1 and CDR2 are MNHEY and SMNVEV (reference sequence). The V end was cut by 5 bases, the J end by 8 bases, with 21 bases between. CDR3 protein: CASSPEQGSLWGYTF. CDR3 sequence (DNA): TGTGCCAGCAGTCCCGAACAGGGTTCTTTATGGGGCTACACCTTC.

The chain uses TRBV4-1 and TRBJ2-3; TRBD1 agrees at 11 bases. Germline trimming cut 5 bases from V and 6 bases from J; bases unmatched to any gene: 7. The germline V gene encodes CDR1 MGHRA and CDR2 YSYEKL. The CDR3 consists of 15 residues. CDR3 nucleotide sequence: TGCGCCAGCAGCTCACGGACAGGGGGCGCGGATACGCAGTATTTT. Amino acid sequence: CASSSRTGGADTQYF.

This chain links TRBV5-1 with TRBJ2-5; D gene ambiguous. Germline V gene lookup returns CDR1 SGHRS and CDR2 YFSETQ. V lost 1 base and J lost 4, with 17 bases in between. CDR3 length equals 16 residues. CDR3 coding DNA: TGCGCCAGCAGCTTGTTCACGTCCCTAAACCGAGAGACCCAGTACTTC. Its protein is CASSLFTSLNRETQYF. Using reference TRBV5-1 and TRBJ2-5 for the parts outside the CDR3, the full variable domain is KAGVTQTPRYLIKTRGQQVTLSCSPISGHRSVSWYQQTPGQGLQFLFEYFSETQRNKGNFPGRFSGRQFSNSRSEMNVSTLELGDSALYLCASSLFTSLNRETQYFGPGTRLLVL.

J is TRBJ2-7 and V is TRBV7-9, with D unclear. This CDR3 spans 13 amino acids. Germline CDR1 and CDR2: SEHNR and FQNEAQ (reference sequence). V lost 1 base to trimming and J lost 3 bases, with 7 bases between them. Here the CDR3 reads CASSLEKDYEQYF. DNA of the CDR3: TGTGCCAGCAGCTTAGAGAAGGACTACGAGCAGTACTTC.